This T cell receptor beta chain was found in a study of cytomegalovirus exposure and HLA in healthy donors. General study results and limits: Earlier analysis looked at TCR beta V segments, and most were productive about 87% or about 30% of the time.

60 Vbeta and 13 Jbeta primers were used in PCR. Data came from immunoSEQ multiplex PCR; TCRdb stores just in-frame clones and leaves some out. The sample carries under 200,000 clones, more than 60% recorded once. With regard to this clone: Its cognate antigen is unknown.

The V end was cut by 1 base, the J end by 4 bases, with 20 bases between. Per germline, CDR1 LGHNA and CDR2 YNFKEQ. This CDR3 spans 17 amino acids. The V gene is TRBV4-2, the J gene TRBJ2-7; D possibly corresponds to TRBD2 (5 bases). Sequencing input: PBMCs. The receptor's source is a male donor in good health and CMV-seronegative. CDR3: CASSQGDTGVEWYEQYF. CDR3 nucleotide sequence: TGTGCCAGCAGCCAAGGCGACACCGGGGTCGAGTGGTACGAGCAGTACTTC.